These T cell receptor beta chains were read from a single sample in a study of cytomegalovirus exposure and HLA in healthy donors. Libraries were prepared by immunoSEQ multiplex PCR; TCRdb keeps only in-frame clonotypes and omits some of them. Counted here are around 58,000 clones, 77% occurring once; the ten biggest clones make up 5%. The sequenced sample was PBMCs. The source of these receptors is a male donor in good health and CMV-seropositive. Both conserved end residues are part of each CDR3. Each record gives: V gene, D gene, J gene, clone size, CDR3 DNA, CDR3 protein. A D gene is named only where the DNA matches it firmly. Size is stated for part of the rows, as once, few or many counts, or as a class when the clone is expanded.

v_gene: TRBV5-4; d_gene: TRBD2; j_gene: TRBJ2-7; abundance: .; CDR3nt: TGTGCCAGCAGCTTGAGGCGCGGGGGGATGCTTGACGAGCAGTACTTC; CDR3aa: CASSLRRGGMLDEQYF
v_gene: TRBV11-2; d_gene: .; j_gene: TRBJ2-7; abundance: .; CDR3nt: TGTGCCAGCAGCTTACCACAGGGAGAGAACGAGCAGTACTTC; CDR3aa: CASSLPQGENEQYF
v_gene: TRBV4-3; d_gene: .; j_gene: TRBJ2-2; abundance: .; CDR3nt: TGCGCCAGCAGCCAGATCGGACACGGCACCGGGGAGCTGTTTTTT; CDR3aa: CASSQIGHGTGELFF
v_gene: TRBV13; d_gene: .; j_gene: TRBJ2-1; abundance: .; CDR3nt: TGTGCCAGCAGCTCCACCCGGCGGGGGCTTGGGGACAATGAGCAGTTCTTC; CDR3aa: CASSSTRRGLGDNEQFF
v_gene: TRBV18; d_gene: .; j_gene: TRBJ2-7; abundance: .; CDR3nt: TGTGCCAGCGGCGGGGCGTCTGGCGAGCAGTACTTC; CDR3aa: CASGGASGEQYF
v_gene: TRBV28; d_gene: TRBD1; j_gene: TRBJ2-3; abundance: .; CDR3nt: TGTGCCAGCAGGGGGACAGGGAGGTGGGATACGCAGTATTTT; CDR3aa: CASRGTGRWDTQYF
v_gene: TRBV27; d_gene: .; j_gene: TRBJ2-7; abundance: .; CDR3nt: TGTGCCAGCAGTTTGAAGGGGTTCTACGAGCAGTACTTC; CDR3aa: CASSLKGFYEQYF
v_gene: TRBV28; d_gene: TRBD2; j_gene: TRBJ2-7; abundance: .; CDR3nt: TGTGCCAGCAGTAGGCCGGGGGGGACTTACGAGCAGTACTTC; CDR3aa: CASSRPGGTYEQYF
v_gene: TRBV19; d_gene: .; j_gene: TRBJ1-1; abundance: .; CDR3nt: TGTGCCAGTAGTATCGGAGGGATGAACACTGAAGCTTTCTTT; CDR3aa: CASSIGGMNTEAFF
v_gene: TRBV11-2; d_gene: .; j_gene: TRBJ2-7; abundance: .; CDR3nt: TGTGCCAGCAGCTTAGGAGGATTCGCCTACGAGCAGTACTTC; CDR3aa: CASSLGGFAYEQYF
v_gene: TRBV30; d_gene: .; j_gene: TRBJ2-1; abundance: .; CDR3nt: TGTGCCTGGAGTGTCCTACGCGACAATGAGCAGTTCTTC; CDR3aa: CAWSVLRDNEQFF
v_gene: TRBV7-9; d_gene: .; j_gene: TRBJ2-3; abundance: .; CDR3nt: TGTGCCAGCAGCTTCGAGGGGGGCACAGATACGCAGTATTTT; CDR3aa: CASSFEGGTDTQYF
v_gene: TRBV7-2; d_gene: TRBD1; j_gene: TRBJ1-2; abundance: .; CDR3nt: TGTGCCAGCAGCTTAACCGGACAGGGTAGCGCGTATGGCTACACCTTC; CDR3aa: CASSLTGQGSAYGYTF
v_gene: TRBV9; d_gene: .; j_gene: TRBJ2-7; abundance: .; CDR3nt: TGTGCCAGCAGCGTAGGGGACATGCCCGACGAGCAGTACTTC; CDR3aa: CASSVGDMPDEQYF
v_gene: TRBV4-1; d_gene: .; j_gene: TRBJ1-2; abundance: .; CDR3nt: TGCGCCAGCAGCCCTGTGGAGGAGGGGTTGAACTATAGCTACACCTTC; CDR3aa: CASSPVEEGLNYSYTF
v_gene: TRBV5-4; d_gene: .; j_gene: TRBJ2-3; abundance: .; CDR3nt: TGTGCCAGCAGCAGCCGACAGGAGAGCACAGATACGCAGTATTTT; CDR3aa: CASSSRQESTDTQYF
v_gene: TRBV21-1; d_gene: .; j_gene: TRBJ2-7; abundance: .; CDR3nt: TGTGCCAGCAGCAGAGACATATACAGGTTCGTGTCCGGCCACGAGCAGTACTTC; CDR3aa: CASSRDIYRFVSGHEQYF
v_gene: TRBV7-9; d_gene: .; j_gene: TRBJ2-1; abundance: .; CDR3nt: TGTGCCATCACCCTTGAGGCGGGGTTATGGTACAATGAGCAGTTCTTC; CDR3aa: CAITLEAGLWYNEQFF
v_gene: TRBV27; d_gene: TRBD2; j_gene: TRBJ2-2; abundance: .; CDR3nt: TGTGCCGTAGCGGGTTTGAACACCGGGGAGCTGTTTTTT; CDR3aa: CAVAGLNTGELFF
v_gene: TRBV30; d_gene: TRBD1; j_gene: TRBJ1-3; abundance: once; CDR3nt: TGTGCCTGGAGTGTAGGGGGCAACTCTGGAAACACCATATATTTT; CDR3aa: CAWSVGGNSGNTIYF